This record looks at one T cell receptor (beta chain) sequence and its context. This clone was observed a few times. There is no known antigen for this receptor. No much larger clone is present one base from it, and per-base qualities are unavailable. The protocol used for the library was the immunoSEQ multiplex PCR assay. A mixture of 60 forward primers for TCR Vbeta segments and 13 reverse primers for TCR Jbeta segments was used in the multiplex PCR. Amplification of the CDR3 region of rearranged TCR beta genes was performed with a multiplex PCR assay on genomic DNA. The Illumina HiSeq System was used to sequence the amplified TCR beta libraries as 87-base-pair reads. Turning to the authors' computational methods: Across the 600 to 700 repertoires, a later analysis counted approximately 75 million unique TCR beta chains, 9.5 million to 13 million of which were shared by at least two donors. Raw reads were error-corrected and collapsed into unique sequences with a nearest-neighbor algorithm that merged closely related sequences to remove PCR and sequencing errors. V, D and J gene segments were assigned by aligning CDR3 sequences to IMGT reference sequences. For a sequence to be retained, a match of at least six nucleotides was required to both a V gene segment and a J gene segment. Rearrangements were classified as productive when the CDR3 lacked stop codons and remained in frame with V and J, and all other rearrangements were classified as non-productive. Following IMGT convention, CDR3 was defined as the stretch from the second conserved V-encoded cysteine to the conserved J-encoded phenylalanine. Sequences without an unambiguous match to a single V gene segment were excluded from the earlier analysis of over 500 of the donors. An earlier analysis of over 450 of the donors classified V segments as functional when productive rearrangements were above 56.7% and as segregating when the standard deviation between donors was above 5%. A statistical classification framework was built to diagnose cytomegalovirus status from the catalog of TCR beta chain sequences. In a later analysis, V and J genes were assigned by comparing TCR nucleotide sequences against IMGT/GENE-DB human TR gene sequences. The TCRdist pipeline was used in a later analysis to assign CDR3 sequences and most-parsimonious VDJ recombination scenarios. In a later analysis, each TCR beta chain was defined by its CDR3 amino acid sequence together with its V-gene family, and reads lacking a unique V-gene family were excluded. To address suspected cross-contamination and a sequencing artifact, a later analysis removed some 620 highly shared, low-generation-probability nucleotide sequences. For each public chain, a later analysis derived a clonal expansion index from normalized ranks of inferred template counts within each repertoire. Generation probabilities in a later analysis came from a VDJ recombination model fitted to out-of-frame rearrangements, and those results were checked against IGoR. In a later analysis, TCR-TCR, TCR-HLA and TCR-CMV co-occurrence was scored with hypergeometric tests, and a repertoire-size bias correction was applied to TCR pairs. In a later analysis, false discovery rates were estimated by permuting HLA or CMV assignments 20 times. A later analysis grouped co-occurring TCRs with DBSCAN, adding TCRdist sequence similarity when clustering within HLA-allele-positive subsets. Repertoires with fewer than 30,000 or more than 120,000 public chains were left out of co-occurrence clustering, as were five repertoires with anomalous nucleotide sharing. This immuneACCESS table, as held by TCRdb, lists in-frame sequences with V and J called but not all clones. Of the missing ones, under half trace to an unresolved V gene in checked studies; the others have no known cause. V, J and clone size were drawn from that table, and D and trimming were deduced from the DNA. This sample is represented by roughly 100,000 clones; roughly 9.1% of them were singletons. The top ten clonotypes cover 5.5% to 7.5% of the sample.

The sample is drawn from a study of cytomegalovirus exposure and HLA in healthy donors (dated by TCRdb to the late 2010s). About the investigation overall: An earlier analysis of roughly 630 of the donors reported roughly 270 Gb of sequence data and some 100 million unique TCR beta sequences from 150 million to 200 million T cells. Among under 450 genotyped donors of the cohort, an average of 235,054 unique TCR beta nucleotide sequences were sequenced per donor, roughly a sixth of them non-productive. Alongside the repertoire data, information on donor age, sex, ethnicity and CMV serostatus was compiled. Four to six DR-DQ haplotypes were handled as single units for association and clustering, since linkage in the cohort was strong. Genome-wide SNP genotypes for about three fifths of the roughly 700 donors were used in a later genetic analysis, which treated that subset as a discovery cohort. Of the roughly 400 genotyped donors, around 81% fell in the genetic ancestry cluster associated with self-reported Caucasian donors. The aim of the study was to test whether cataloging public T cell receptors could identify signatures of past pathogen exposure. Both class I and class II loci were covered by HLA typing, at four-digit resolution. High-throughput TCR immunosequencing, statistical association of individual TCRs with disease status, and machine learning were combined to predict cytomegalovirus infection status. Roughly 300 gigabases of sequencing data and around 85 million unique TCR sequences made up an early release that covered several hundred HLA-typed donors. In an earlier analysis of several hundred of the donors, high-throughput TCR beta sequencing was used to judge whether each TCR beta V gene segment behaved as functional or pseudogenic. All discovery cohort repertoires had been generated on a single sequencing platform. Typing coverage varied by locus: roughly 629-630 donors for A, B, C, DRB1 and DQB1; approximately 560 for DQA1; more than 600 for DPA1; under 490 for DPB1. A later analysis re-analyzed previously published TCR beta repertoires from roughly 630 donors and added high-resolution HLA genotyping to study TCR occurrence patterns. Besides the first cohort of hundreds of subjects, a separate validation cohort made up of over a hundred different subjects was used. Using immunosequencing, the study profiled T cell repertoires from 666 subjects and related those repertoires to cytomegalovirus serostatus. The later analysis used no new phenotypic data to find candidate immune exposures, relying instead on TCR beta sequences and their occurrence across donors. Paper-wide results and their limitations: Strong co-occurrence of HLA alleles, especially DR and DQ, made assigning TCR associations to individual alleles difficult. Sequencing depth was assumed to be roughly uniform across donors in the presence/absence analyses, though that assumption may not hold. While some public TCRs were present in many individuals, most TCR sequences turned up only very rarely across donors. Several of the top co-occurrence clusters appeared to be linked to parvovirus B19, influenza, CMV and Epstein-Barr virus, according to a later analysis. A later analysis found that most CMV-associated TCR beta chains appeared HLA-restricted, with HLA associations seemingly driven largely by CMV exposure. The only immune exposure information available for the cohort was CMV serostatus. Compared with the 666-donor mean, donors in an Asian-associated ancestry cluster had fewer N-insertions in productive TCRs, according to a later genetic analysis. Linkage disequilibrium might explain the correlated functional status among segregating V segments, but an unknown experimental factor could not be ruled out. Cytomegalovirus status was reported to be diagnosed by the classifier with high specificity and sensitivity in both the original and validation cohorts. An earlier analysis of 587 of the donors showed that most TCR beta V segments appeared in productive rearrangements either about 87% or about 30% of the time, which broadly matched IMGT annotations. In a later analysis, the rate of TCR association differed among HLA loci, with DRB1 alleles having the most associated TCRs and HLA-C alleles having the fewest. A later analysis associated 15,000 to 20,000 TCR beta sequences with specific HLA alleles at a false discovery rate of 0.05. In the study, 164 TCR beta chains were listed as associated with cytomegalovirus. Because some donors lacked HLA typing at each locus, the association tests relied only on the typed subset. The authors suggested that the approach could potentially be generalized to other disease states and immunological phenotypes. A further reported finding was that TCR beta sequences accurately predicted the HLA-A and HLA-B alleles for most subjects in the first cohort. A group of highly shared sequence variants was considered likely to be a technical artifact of the sequencing pipeline. The earlier analysis of approximately 540 of the donors excluded roughly 17 rarely observed V segments, including chromosome 9 orphons, because counts were too low. Some IMGT-functional V segments, including TRBV6-2 and TRBV6-3, could not be distinguished by the 87-base-pair reads and were therefore excluded. A few of the identified cytomegalovirus-associated TCR beta chains were confirmed in vitro to be specific for cytomegalovirus antigens. V-gene and J-gene trimming of TCR beta chains was associated with a missense DCLRE1C variant in a later genetic analysis, and the association was replicated in an independent cohort. Only TCR beta chains were sequenced in this cohort, and the absence of alpha or paired-chain data limited detectable features. In a later analysis, HLA-associated TCR beta chains showed more clonal expansion and lower generation probabilities than non-associated chains that were equally common.

In total, 630 or so healthy bone marrow donors made up the cohort. At the time of sampling, every cohort member was nominally healthy, though immune exposures that went unrecorded were likely present. The donor tested CMV seropositive, placing the donor among the 290 or so seropositive members of the cohort. Every donor gave a peripheral blood sample, and the peripheral blood mononuclear cells from that sample were used for TCR beta sequencing. The Qiagen DNeasy Blood Extraction Kit was used to extract genomic DNA from the blood cell samples. V and J lose 4 bases and 7 bases, and a span of 9 bases separates them. From a lookup of the germline V gene, CDR1 and CDR2 are SGHDT and YYEEEE. From its cysteine to its phenylalanine, the CDR3 spans 13 amino acids. The entry retains the CDR3 DNA only, 39 bases that are in frame from base 1.

The specimen was PBMCs. This chain joins TRBV5-6 to TRBJ1-6; a tentative D call is TRBD1 (6 bases match). The sequence derives from a middle-aged man in good health and CMV-seropositive. The nucleotides read TGTGCCAGCAGCCAGAGGGGGAATTCACCCCTCCACTTT. Translation gives CASSQRGNSPLHF.